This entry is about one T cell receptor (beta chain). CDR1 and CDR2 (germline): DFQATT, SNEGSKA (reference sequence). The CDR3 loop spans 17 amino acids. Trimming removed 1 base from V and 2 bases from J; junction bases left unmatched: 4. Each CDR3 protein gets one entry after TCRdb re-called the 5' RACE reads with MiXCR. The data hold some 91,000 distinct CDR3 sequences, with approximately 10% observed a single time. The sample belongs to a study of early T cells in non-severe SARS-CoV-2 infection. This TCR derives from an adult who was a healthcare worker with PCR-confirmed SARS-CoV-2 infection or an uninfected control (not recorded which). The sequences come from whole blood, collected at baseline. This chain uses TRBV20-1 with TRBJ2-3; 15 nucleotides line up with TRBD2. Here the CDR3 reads CSARAGLAGGVTDTQYF. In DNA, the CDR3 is TGCAGTGCTAGAGCGGGACTAGCGGGAGGAGTCACAGATACGCAGTATTTT.